This T cell receptor (beta chain) derives from a study of cytomegalovirus exposure and HLA in healthy donors. The CDR3 runs 15 residues. J was trimmed by 0 bases and V by 6 bases; bases with no gene match: 7. Germline V gene sequence: CDR1 MNHNS, CDR2 SASEGT. With respect to this clone: Antigen: not known.

Primers included in the PCR were 60 Vbeta and 13 Jbeta primers. Using immunoSEQ multiplex PCR, the repertoire was profiled, and TCRdb retains in-frame clones only, with some absent. The sample yields about 100,000 clones, around 72% seen once. General study points: A prior analysis recorded that most TCR beta V segments were productive about 87% or about 30% of the time.

The sequence came from a man aged 40-49 years in good health and CMV-seronegative. Sequenced material: PBMCs. The rearrangement links TRBV6-1 to TRBJ1-1; 7 bases agree with TRBD1. The CDR3 DNA follows: TGTGCCAGCAGCGGGGACAGCCCTTTGAACACTGAAGCTTTCTTT. Residues: CASSGDSPLNTEAFF.